This TCR beta chain derives from a study of blood T cell repertoires in COVID-19. Study-wide background: Some COVID-19 samples were acute and others convalescent; all came from the United States, Italy and Spain. PBMCs, B-cell-depleted T cells, or T cells were the source of the cDNA or gDNA that made up the material.

Original handling: Reference gene primers were amplified, and this amplification served to estimate nucleated cell counts. Using immunoSEQ multiplex PCR, the repertoire was profiled, and TCRdb retains in-frame clones only, with some absent. That table gives V, J and clone size, and the DNA gave D and trimming. The sample records roughly 86,000 clones, around 86% being singletons. This clonotype was sampled from a woman between 65 and 79 years old with acute or convalescent COVID-19. The sample consisted of peripheral blood.

CDR3 sequence reads: CASRDTGGDYGYTF. The CDR3 coding sequence is TGTGCCAGTAGGGATACAGGGGGTGACTATGGCTACACCTTC. The V gene is TRBV19, the J gene TRBJ1-2; 8 bases are shared with TRBD1. V lost 6 bases, J lost 3 bases, and 6 bases stayed unmatched. Germline values: CDR1 LNHDA, CDR2 SQIVND (reference sequence). This CDR3 is built from 14 residues.